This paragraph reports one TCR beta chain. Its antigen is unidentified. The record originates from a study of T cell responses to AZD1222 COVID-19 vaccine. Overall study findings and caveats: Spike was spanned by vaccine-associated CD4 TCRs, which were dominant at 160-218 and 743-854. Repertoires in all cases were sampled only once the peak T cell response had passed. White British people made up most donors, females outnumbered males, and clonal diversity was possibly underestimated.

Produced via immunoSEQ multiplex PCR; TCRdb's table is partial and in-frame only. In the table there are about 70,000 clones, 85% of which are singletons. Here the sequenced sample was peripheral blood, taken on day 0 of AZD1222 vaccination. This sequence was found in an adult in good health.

The CDR3 DNA reads as TGCGCCAGCAGTCCGGGAGGACGGAGATCCTCTGGGGCCAACGTCCTGACTTTC. Its translation is CASSPGGRRSSGANVLTF. The chain carries TRBV23-1 and TRBJ2-6, with 7 bases matching TRBD2. TRBV23-1 is annotated as an ORF whose role is uncertain. The CDR3 is 18 amino acids. V lost 4 bases and J lost 0; bases outside the gene matches: 9.